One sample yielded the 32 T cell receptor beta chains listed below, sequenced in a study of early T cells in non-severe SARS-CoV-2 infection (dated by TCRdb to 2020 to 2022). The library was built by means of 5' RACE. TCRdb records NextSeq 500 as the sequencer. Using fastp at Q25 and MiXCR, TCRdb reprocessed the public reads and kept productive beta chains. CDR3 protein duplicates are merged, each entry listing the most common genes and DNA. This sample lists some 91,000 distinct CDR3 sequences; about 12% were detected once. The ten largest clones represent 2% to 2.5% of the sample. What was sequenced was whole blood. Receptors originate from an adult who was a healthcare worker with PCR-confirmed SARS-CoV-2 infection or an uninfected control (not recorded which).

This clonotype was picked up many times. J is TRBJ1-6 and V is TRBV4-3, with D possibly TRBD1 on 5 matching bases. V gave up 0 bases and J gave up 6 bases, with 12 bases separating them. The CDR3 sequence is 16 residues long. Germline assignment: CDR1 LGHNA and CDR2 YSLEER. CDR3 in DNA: TGCGCCAGCAGCCAAGATAGTCGGGGGATTAATTCACCCCTCCACTTT. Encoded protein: CASSQDSRGINSPLHF.

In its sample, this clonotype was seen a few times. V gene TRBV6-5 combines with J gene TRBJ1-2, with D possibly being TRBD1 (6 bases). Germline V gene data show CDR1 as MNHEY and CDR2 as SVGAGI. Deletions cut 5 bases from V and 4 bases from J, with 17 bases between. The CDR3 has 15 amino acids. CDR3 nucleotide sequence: TGTGCCAGCAGTACCGGGGGGGCGCTTGGCTATGGCTACACCTTC. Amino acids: CASSTGGALGYGYTF.

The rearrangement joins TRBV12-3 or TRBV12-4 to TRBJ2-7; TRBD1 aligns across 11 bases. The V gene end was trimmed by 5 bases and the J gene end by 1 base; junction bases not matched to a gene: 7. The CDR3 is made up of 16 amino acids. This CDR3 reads CASSPSRDRGSYEQYF. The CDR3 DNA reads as TGTGCCAGCAGTCCTAGCCGGGACAGGGGGTCCTACGAGCAGTACTTC.

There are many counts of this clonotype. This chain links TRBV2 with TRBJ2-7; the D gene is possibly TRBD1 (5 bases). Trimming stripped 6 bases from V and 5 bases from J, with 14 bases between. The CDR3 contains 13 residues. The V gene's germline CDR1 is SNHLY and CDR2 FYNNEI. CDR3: CASRQDPSNEQYF. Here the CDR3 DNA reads TGTGCCAGCAGACAGGATCCCTCTAACGAGCAGTACTTC.

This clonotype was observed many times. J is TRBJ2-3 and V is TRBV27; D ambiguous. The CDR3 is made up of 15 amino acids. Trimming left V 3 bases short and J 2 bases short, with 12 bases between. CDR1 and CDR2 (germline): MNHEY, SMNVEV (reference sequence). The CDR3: CASSFGLSTTDTQYF. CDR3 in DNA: TGTGCCAGCAGTTTCGGATTGTCCACCACAGATACGCAGTATTTT.

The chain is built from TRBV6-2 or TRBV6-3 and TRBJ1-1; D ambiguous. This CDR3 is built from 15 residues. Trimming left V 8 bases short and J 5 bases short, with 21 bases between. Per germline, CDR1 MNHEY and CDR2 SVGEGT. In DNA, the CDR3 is TGTGCCAGCCGCTACCTGTATGACCCGAGAACTGAAGCTTTCTTT. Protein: CASRYLYDPRTEAFF.

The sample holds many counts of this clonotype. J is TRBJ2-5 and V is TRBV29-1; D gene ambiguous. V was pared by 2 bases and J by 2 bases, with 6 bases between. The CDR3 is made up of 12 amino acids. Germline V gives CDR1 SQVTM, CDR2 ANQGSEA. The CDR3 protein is CSVEQQQETQYF. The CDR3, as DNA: TGCAGCGTTGAACAACAGCAAGAGACCCAGTACTTC.

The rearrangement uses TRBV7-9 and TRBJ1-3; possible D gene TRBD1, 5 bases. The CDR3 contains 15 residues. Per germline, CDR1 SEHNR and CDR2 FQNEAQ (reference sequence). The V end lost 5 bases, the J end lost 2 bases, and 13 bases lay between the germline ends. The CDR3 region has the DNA TGTGCCAGCAGCCCGCCGGGGGTGGCTGGAAACACCATATATTTT. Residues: CASSPPGVAGNTIYF.

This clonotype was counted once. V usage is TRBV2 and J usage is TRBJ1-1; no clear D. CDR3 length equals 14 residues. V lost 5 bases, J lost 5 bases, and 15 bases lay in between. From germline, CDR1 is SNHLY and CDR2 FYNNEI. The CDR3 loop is CASSFTQASTEAFF. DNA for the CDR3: TGTGCCAGCAGTTTCACCCAAGCCTCAACTGAAGCTTTCTTT.

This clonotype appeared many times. CDR3 sequence: CASSLAILPTTGGARDTQYF. CDR3 in DNA: TGTGCCAGCAGCTTAGCGATTCTCCCAACGACAGGGGGCGCGAGGGATACGCAGTATTTT. The chain couples TRBV7-2 to TRBJ2-3, with TRBD1 matching over 10 bases. Germline V gives CDR1 SGHTA, CDR2 FQGNSA. The CDR3 totals 20 residues. V lost 0 bases and J lost 6; bases outside the gene matches: 18.

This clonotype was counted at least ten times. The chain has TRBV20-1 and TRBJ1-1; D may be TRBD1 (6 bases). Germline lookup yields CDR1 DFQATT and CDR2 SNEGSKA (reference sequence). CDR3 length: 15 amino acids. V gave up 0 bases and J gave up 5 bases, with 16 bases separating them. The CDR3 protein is CSARDVKGHSTEAFF. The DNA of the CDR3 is TGCAGTGCTAGAGATGTTAAGGGACACTCGACTGAAGCTTTCTTT.

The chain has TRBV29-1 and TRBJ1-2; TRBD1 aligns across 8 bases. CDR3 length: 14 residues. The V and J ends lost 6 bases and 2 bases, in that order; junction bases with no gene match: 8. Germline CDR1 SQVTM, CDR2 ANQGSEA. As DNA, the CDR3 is TGCAGCGTAGCCTCAGGGGGCGCAAACTATGGCTACACCTTC. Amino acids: CSVASGGANYGYTF.

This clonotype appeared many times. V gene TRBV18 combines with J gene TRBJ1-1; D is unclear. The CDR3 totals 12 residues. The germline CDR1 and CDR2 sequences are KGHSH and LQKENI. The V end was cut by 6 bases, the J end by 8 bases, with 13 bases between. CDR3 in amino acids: CASSTTVTEAFF. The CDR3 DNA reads TGTGCCAGCTCCACGACCGTAACGGAAGCTTTCTTT.

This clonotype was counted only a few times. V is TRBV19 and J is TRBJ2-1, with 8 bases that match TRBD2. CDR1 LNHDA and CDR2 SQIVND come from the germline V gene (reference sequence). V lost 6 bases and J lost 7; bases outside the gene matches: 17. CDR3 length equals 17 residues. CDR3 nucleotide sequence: TGTGCCAGTAGCCCTATACGGGCGGGGGGCCGAGGGAATGAGCAGTTCTTC. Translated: CASSPIRAGGRGNEQFF.

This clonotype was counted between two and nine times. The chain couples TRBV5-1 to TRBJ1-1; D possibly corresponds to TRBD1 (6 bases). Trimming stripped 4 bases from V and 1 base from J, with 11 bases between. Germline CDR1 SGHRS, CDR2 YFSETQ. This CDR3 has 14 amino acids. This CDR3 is CASSVRQENTEAFF. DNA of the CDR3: TGCGCCAGCAGCGTACGACAGGAGAACACTGAAGCTTTCTTT. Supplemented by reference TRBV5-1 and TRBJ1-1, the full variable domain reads KAGVTQTPRYLIKTRGQQVTLSCSPISGHRSVSWYQQTPGQGLQFLFEYFSETQRNKGNFPGRFSGRQFSNSRSEMNVSTLELGDSALYLCASSVRQENTEAFFGQGTRLTVV.

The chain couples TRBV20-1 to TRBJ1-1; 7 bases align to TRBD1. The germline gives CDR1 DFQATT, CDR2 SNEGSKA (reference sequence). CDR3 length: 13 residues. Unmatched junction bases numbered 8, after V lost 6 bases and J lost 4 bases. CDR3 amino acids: CSARGLGGTEAFF. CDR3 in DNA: TGCAGTGCCAGGGGGTTGGGCGGCACTGAAGCTTTCTTT.

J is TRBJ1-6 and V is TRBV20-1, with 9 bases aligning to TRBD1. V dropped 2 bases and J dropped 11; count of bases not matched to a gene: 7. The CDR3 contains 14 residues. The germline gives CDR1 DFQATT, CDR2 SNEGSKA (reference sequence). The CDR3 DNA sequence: TGCAGTGCTAGAAAGGACAGGGGAAATCCACCCCTCCACTTT. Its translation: CSARKDRGNPPLHF.

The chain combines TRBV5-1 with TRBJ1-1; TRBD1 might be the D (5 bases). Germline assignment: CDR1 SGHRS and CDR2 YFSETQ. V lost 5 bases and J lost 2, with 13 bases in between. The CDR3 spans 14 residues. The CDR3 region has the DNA TGCGCCAGCAGGAGAACTGACAGTAACACTGAAGCTTTCTTT. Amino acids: CASRRTDSNTEAFF.

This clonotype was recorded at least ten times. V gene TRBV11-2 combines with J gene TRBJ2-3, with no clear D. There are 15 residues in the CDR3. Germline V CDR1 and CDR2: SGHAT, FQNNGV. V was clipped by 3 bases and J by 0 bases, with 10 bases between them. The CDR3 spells CASSFRRLSTDTQYF. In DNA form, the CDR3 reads TGTGCCAGCAGCTTTAGGCGCCTTAGCACAGATACGCAGTATTTT. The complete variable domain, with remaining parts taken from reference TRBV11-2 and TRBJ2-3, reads EAGVAQSPRYKIIEKRQSVAFWCNPISGHATLYWYQQILGQGPKLLIQFQNNGVVDDSQLPKDRFSAERLKGVDSTLKIQPAKLEDSAVYLCASSFRRLSTDTQYFGPGTRLTVL.

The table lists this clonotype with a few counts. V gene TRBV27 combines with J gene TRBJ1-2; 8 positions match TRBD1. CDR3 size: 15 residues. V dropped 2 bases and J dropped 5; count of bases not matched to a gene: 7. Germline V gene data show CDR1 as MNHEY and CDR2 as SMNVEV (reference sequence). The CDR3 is CASSLSQGAFYGYTF. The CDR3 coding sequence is TGTGCCAGCAGTTTAAGCCAGGGGGCCTTTTATGGCTACACCTTC.

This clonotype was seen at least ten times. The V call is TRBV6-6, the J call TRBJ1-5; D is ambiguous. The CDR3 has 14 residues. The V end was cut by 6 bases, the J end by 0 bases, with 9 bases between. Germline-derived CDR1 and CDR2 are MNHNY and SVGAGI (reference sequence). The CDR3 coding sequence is TGTGCCAGCAGGTCGTCGAATAGCAATCAGCCCCAGCATTTT. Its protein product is CASRSSNSNQPQHF.

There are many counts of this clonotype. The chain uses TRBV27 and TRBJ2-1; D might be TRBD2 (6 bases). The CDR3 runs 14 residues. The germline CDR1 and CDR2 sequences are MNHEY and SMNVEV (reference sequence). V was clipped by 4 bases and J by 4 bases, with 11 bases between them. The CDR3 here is CASSSTRLYNEQFF. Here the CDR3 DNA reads TGTGCCAGCAGTTCGACTAGGCTATACAATGAGCAGTTCTTC.

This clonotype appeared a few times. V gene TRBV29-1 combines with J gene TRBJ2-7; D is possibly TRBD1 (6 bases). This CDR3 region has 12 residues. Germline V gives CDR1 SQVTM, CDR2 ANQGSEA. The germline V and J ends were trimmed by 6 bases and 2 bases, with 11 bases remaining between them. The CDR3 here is CSVTTGTYEQYF. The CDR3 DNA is TGCAGCGTGACGACAGGCACCTACGAGCAGTACTTC.

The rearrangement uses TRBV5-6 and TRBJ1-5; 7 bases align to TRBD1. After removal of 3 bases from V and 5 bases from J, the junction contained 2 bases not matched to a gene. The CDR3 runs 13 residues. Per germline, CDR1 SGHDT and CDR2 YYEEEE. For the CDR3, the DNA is TGTGCCAGCAGCTCCGGACAGGATCAGCCCCAGCATTTT. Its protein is CASSSGQDQPQHF.

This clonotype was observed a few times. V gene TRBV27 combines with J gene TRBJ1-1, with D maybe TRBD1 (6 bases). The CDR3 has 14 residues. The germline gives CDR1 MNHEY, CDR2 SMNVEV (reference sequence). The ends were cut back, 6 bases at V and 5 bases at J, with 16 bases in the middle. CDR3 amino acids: CASSRGGSSTEAFF. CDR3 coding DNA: TGTGCCAGCAGCAGGGGTGGGTCGTCGACTGAAGCTTTCTTT.

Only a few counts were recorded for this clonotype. The CDR3 DNA is TGTGCCAGCAGCTCCATCCGGGGCAAACAAGAGACCCAGTACTTC. Encoded protein: CASSSIRGKQETQYF. The chain combines TRBV11-2 with TRBJ2-5; D assignment may be TRBD1 or TRBD2 (5 bases each). This CDR3 spans 15 amino acids. CDR1 is SGHAT and CDR2 is FQNNGV in the germline V gene. Trimming cost V 4 bases and J 2 bases, with 14 bases left between them.

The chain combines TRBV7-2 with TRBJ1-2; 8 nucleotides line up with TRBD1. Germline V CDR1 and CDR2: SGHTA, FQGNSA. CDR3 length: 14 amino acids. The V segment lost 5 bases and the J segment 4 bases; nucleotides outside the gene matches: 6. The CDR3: CASSPTGASYGYTF. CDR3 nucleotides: TGTGCCAGCAGCCCGACAGGGGCCAGCTATGGCTACACCTTC.

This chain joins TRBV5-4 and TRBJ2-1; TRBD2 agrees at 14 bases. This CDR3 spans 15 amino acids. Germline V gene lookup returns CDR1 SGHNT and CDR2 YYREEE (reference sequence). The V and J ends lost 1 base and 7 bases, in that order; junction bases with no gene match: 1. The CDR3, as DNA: TGTGCCAGCAGCTTGAGACTAGCGGGGGGGAATGAGCAGTTCTTC. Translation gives CASSLRLAGGNEQFF.

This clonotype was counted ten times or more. CDR3 in DNA: TGTGCCATCAGTAACCGGGACAGGGGTTACGAGCAGTACTTC. As protein: CAISNRDRGYEQYF. V is TRBV10-3 and J is TRBJ2-7, with 10 bases lining up with TRBD1. The CDR3 loop spans 14 amino acids. In germline, CDR1 is ENHRY, CDR2 SYGVKD. The V gene end was trimmed by 5 bases and the J gene end by 4 bases; junction bases not matched to a gene: 5.

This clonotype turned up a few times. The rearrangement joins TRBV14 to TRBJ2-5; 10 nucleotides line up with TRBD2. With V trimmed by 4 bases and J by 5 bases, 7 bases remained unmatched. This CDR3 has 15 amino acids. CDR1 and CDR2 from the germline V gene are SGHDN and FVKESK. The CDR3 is CASSPPSGGYETQYF. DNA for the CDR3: TGTGCCAGCAGCCCACCTAGCGGGGGATACGAGACCCAGTACTTC.

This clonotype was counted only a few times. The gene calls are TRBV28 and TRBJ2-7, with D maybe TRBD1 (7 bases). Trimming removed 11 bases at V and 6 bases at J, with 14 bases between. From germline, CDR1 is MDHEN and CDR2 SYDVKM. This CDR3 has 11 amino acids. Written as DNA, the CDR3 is TGTGCCGTACGGCAGGGGGGCGAGCAGTACTTC. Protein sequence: CAVRQGGEQYF.

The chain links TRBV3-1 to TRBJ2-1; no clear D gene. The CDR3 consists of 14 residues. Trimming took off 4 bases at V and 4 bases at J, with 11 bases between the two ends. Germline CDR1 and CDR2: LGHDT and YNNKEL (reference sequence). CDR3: CASSLRAEYNEQFF. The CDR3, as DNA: TGTGCCAGCAGCCTAAGGGCAGAATACAATGAGCAGTTCTTC.